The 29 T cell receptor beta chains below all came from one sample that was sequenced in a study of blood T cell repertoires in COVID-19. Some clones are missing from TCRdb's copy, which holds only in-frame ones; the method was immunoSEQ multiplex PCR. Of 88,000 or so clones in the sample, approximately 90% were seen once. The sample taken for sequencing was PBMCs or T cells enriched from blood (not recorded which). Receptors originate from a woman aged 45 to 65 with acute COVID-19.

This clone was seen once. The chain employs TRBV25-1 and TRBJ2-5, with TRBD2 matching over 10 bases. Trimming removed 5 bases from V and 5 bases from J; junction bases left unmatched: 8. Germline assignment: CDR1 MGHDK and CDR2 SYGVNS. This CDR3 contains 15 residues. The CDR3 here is CASSNLAGVYETQYF. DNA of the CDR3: TGTGCCAGCAGTAATCTAGCGGGAGTATATGAGACCCAGTACTTC.

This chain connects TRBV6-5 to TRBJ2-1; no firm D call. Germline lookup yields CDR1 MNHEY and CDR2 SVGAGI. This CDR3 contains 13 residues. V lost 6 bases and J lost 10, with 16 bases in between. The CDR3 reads CASRAWASAEQFF. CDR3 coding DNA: TGTGCCAGCAGGGCCTGGGCTTCGGCGGAGCAGTTCTTC.

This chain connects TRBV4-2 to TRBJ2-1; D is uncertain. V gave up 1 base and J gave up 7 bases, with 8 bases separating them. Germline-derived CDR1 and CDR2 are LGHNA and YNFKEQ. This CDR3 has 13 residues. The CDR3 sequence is CASSQAGFNEQFF. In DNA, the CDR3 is TGTGCCAGCAGCCAAGCCGGTTTTAATGAGCAGTTCTTC.

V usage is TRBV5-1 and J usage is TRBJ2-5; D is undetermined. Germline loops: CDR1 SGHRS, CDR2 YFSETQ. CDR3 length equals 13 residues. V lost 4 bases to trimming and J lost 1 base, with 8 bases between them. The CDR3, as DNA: TGCGCCAGCAGCCTGGGCGCCCAAGAGACCCAGTACTTC. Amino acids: CASSLGAQETQYF.

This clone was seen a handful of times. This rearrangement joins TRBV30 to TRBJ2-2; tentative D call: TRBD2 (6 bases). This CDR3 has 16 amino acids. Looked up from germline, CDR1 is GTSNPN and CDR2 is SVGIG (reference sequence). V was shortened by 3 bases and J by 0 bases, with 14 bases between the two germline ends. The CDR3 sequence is CAWSGPGEPNTGELFF. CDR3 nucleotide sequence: TGTGCCTGGAGCGGGCCGGGAGAACCGAACACCGGGGAGCTGTTTTTT.

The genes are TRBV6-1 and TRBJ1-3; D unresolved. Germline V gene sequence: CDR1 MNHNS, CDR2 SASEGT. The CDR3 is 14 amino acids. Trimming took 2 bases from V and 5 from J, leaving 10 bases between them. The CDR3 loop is CASSELTGRNTIYF. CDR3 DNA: TGTGCCAGCAGTGAACTGACTGGCCGAAACACCATATATTTT.

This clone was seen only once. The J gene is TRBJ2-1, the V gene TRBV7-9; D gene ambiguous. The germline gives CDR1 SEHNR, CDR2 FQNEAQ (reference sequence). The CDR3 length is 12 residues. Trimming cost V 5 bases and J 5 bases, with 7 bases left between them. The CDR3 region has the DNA TGTGCCAGCAGCCCCTTAAACAATGAGCAGTTCTTC. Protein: CASSPLNNEQFF.

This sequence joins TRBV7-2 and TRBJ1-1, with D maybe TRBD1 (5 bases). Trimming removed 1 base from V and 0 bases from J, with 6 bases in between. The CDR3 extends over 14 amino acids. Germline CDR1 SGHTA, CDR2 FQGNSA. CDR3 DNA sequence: TGTGCCAGCAGCTTAGGGGGGGTGAACACTGAAGCTTTCTTT. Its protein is CASSLGGVNTEAFF.

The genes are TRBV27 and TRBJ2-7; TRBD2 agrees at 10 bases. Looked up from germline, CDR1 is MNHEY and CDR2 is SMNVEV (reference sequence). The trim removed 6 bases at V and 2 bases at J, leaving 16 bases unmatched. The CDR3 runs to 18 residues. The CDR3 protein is CASRMLKVAGGKAYEQYF. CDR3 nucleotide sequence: TGTGCCAGCAGAATGCTGAAGGTAGCGGGAGGAAAGGCCTACGAGCAGTACTTC.

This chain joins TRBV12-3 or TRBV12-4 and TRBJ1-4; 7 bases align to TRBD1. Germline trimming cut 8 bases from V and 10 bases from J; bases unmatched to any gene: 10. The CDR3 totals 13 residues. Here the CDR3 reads CASRLGTDGKLFF. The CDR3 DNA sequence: TGTGCCAGCCGCTTAGGGACAGATGGAAAACTGTTTTTT.

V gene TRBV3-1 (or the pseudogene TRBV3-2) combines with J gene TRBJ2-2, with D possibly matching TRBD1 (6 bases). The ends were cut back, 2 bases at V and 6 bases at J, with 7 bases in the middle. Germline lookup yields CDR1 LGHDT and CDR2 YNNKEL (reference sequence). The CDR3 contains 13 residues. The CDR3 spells CASSQQGSGELFF. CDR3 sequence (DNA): TGTGCCAGCAGCCAACAGGGGTCCGGGGAGCTGTTTTTT.

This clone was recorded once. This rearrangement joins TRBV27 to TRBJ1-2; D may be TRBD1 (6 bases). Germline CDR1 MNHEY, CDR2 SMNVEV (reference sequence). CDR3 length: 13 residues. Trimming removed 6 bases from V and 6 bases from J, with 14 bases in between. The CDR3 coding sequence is TGTGCCAGCAGCCCCTGGGCAGGGGATGGCTACACCTTC. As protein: CASSPWAGDGYTF.

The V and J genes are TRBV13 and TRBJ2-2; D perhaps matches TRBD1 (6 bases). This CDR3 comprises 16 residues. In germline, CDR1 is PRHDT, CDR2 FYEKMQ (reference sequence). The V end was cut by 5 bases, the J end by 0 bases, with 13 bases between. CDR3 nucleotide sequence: TGTGCCAGCAGCCAGGCAGGGGCCTCGAACACCGGGGAGCTGTTTTTT. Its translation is CASSQAGASNTGELFF. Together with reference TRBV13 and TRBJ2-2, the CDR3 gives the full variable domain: AAGVIQSPRHLIKEKRETATLKCYPIPRHDTVYWYQQGPGQDPQFLISFYEKMQSDKGSIPDRFSAQQFSDYHSELNMSSLELGDSALYFCASSQAGASNTGELFFGEGSRLTVL.

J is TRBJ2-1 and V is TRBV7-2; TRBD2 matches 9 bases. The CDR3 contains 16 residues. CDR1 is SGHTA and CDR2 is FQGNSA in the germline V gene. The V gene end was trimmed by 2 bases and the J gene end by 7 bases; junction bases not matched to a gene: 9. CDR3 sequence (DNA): TGTGCCAGCAGCTTATCTGGCGGGAGGGCCAATAATGAGCAGTTCTTC. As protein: CASSLSGGRANNEQFF. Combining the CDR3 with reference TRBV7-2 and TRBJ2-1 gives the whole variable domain GAGVSQSPSNKVTEKGKDVELRCDPISGHTALYWYRQSLGQGLEFLIYFQGNSAPDKSGLPSDRFSAERTGGSVSTLTIQRTQQEDSAVYLCASSLSGGRANNEQFFGPGTRLTVL.

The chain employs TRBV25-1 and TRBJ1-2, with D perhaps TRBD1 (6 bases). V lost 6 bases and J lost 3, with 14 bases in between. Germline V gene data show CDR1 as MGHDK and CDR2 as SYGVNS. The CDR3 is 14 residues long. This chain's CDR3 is CASSHLDRDYGYTF. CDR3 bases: TGTGCCAGCAGCCATTTGGACAGAGACTATGGCTACACCTTC.

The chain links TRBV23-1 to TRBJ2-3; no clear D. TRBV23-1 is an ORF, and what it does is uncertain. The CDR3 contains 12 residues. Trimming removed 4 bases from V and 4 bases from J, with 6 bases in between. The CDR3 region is CASSLLSDTQYF. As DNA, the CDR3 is TGCGCCAGCAGTCTACTCTCAGATACGCAGTATTTT.

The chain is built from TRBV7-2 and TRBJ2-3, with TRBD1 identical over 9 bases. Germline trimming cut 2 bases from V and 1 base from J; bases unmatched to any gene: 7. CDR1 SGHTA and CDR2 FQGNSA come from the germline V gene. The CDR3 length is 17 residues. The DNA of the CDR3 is TGTGCCAGCAGCTTAAGGGCCCGGGACAGGGGCACAGATACGCAGTATTTT. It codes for CASSLRARDRGTDTQYF.

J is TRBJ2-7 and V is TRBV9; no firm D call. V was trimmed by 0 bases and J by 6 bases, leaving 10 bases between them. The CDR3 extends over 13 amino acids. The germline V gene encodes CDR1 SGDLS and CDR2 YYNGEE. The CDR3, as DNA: TGTGCCAGCAGCGTAGAGTACAGATCCGAGCAGTACTTC. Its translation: CASSVEYRSEQYF.

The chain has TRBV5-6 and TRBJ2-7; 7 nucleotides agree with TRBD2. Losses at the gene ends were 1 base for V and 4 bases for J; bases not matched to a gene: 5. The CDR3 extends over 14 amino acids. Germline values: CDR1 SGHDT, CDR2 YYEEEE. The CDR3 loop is CASSLSLAVYEQYF. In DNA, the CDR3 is TGTGCCAGCAGCTTGTCTCTAGCGGTATACGAGCAGTACTTC.

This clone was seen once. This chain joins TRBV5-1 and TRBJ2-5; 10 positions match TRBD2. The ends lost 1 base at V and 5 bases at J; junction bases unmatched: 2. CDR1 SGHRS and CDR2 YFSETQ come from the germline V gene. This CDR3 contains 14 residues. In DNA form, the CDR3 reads TGCGCCAGCAGCTTGAGCGGGAGGGAGGAGACCCAGTACTTC. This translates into CASSLSGREETQYF. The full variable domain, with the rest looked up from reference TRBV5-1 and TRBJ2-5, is KAGVTQTPRYLIKTRGQQVTLSCSPISGHRSVSWYQQTPGQGLQFLFEYFSETQRNKGNFPGRFSGRQFSNSRSEMNVSTLELGDSALYLCASSLSGREETQYFGPGTRLLVL.

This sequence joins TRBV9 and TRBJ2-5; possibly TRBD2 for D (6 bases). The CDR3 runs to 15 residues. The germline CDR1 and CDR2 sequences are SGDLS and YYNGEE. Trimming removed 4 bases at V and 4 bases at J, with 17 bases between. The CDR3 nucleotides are TGTGCCAGCAGCAGAAGCGCGGGGTCTGGAGAGACCCAGTACTTC. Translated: CASSRSAGSGETQYF.

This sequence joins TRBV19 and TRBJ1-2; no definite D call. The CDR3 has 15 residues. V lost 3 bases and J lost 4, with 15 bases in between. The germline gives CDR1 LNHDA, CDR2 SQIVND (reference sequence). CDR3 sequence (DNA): TGTGCCAGTAGTATTAGCAGGTTTGAGGGCTATGGCTACACCTTC. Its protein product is CASSISRFEGYGYTF.

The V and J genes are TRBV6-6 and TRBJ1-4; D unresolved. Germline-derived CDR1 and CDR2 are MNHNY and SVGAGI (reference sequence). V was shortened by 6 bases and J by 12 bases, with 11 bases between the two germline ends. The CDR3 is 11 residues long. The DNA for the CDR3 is TGTGCCAGCAGCCGGCGTCGGGAACTGTTTTTT. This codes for CASSRRRELFF.

CDR3 residues: CASSQDAAGRGYTF. The CDR3, as DNA: TGTGCCAGCAGCCAAGATGCGGCAGGGCGAGGCTACACCTTC. V and J are TRBV3-1 (or the pseudogene TRBV3-2) and TRBJ1-2; the D gene is possibly TRBD1 (5 bases). Germline V CDR1 and CDR2: LGHDT, YNNKEL (reference sequence). The CDR3 runs to 14 residues. The V gene lost 0 bases and the J gene lost 8 bases, with 13 bases spanning the gap.

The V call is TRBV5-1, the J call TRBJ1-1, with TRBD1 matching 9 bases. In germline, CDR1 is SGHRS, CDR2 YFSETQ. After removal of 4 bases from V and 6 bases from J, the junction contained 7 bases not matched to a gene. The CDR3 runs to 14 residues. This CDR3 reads CASSPGTGRPEAFF. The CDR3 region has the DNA TGCGCCAGCAGCCCCGGGACAGGGAGGCCTGAAGCTTTCTTT.

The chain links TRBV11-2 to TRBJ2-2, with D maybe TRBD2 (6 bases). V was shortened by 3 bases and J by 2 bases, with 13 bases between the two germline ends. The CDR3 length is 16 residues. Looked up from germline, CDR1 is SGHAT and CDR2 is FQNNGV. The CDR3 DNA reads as TGTGCCAGCAGCTTTCGTCCGGGACTCAACACCGGGGAGCTGTTTTTT. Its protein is CASSFRPGLNTGELFF.

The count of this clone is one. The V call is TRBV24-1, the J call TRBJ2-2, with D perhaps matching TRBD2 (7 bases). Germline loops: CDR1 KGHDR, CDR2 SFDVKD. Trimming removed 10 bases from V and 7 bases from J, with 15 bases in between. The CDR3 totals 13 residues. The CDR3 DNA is TGTGCCACGACTCGGGGGGCCATCGGGGAGCTGTTTTTT. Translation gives CATTRGAIGELFF.

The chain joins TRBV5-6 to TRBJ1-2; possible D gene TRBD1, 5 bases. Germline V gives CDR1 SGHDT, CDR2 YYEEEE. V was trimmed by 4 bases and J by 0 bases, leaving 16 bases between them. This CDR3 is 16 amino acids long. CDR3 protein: CASSARVGPSNYGYTF. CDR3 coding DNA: TGTGCCAGCAGCGCGCGAGTGGGGCCGTCTAACTATGGCTACACCTTC.

CDR3 sequence reads: CASSRGLSSSYEQYF. The CDR3 coding sequence is TGTGCCAGCAGCAGAGGACTTTCCAGCTCCTACGAGCAGTACTTC. The J gene is TRBJ2-7, the V gene TRBV5-6; the D gene is possibly TRBD2 (5 bases). CDR1 is SGHDT, CDR2 YYEEEE, per germline. Trimming took 4 bases from V and 0 from J, leaving 14 bases between them. The CDR3 length is 15 residues.